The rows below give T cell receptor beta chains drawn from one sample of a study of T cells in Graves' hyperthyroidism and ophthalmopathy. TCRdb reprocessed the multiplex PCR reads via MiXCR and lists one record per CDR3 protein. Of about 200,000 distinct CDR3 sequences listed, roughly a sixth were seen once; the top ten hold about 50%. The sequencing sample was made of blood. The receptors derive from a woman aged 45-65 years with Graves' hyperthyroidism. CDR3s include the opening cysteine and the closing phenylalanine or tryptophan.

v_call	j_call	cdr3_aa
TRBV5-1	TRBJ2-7	CASRSDDSTYYEQYF
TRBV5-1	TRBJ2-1	CASSLLQNSAKSSYNEQFF
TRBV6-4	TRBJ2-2	CASRRDYNTGELFF
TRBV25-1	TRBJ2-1	CASSADRDRYNEQFF
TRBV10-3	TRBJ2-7	CAITTRQGTDEQYF
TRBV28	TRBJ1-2	CASSLVTGQGQLNYGYTF
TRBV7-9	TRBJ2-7	CAGGQGSLVSPYEQYF
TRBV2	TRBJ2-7	CAGYDRDPHEQYF
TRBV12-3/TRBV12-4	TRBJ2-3	CASSKDSRDTQYF
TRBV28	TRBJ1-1	CASSLDTNTEAFF
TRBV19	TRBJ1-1	CASSNRGLFTEAFF
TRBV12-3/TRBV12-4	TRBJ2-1	CASRGGVAGYNEQFF
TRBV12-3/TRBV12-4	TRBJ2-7	CASSLEYGARVEQYF
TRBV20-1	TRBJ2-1	CSALRASGESEQFF
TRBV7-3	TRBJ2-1	CASSLSNRDRQFF
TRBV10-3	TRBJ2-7	CAIKGTGGYEQYF
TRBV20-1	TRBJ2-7	CSVNPRYEQYF
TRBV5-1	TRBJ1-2	CASSLAAETCGYTF
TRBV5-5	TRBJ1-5	CASSLSGARDGQPQHF
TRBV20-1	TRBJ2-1	CSARVDGVSYNEQFF
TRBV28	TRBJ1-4	CASRTPGQGSRGEKLFF
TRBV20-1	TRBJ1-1	CSAPRTDGAFF
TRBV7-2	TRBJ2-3	CASSFSSVRGPDTQYF
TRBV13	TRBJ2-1	CASSPPGLGARNEQFF
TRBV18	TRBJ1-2	CASSTGQGTNYGYTF
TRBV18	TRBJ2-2	CASSPPFSTGELFF
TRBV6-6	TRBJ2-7	CASSYLRQGIYEQYF
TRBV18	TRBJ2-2	CASSPRRGSTGELFF
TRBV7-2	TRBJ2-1	CASSPPDNEQFF
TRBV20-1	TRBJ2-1	CSARDRTSGDKDEQFF
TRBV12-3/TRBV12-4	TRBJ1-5	CASSLGEQPQHF
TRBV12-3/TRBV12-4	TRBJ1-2	CASSFSPTGVGGYTF
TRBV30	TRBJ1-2	CALKIRGRDGYTF
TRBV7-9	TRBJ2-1	CASSPVSYNEQFF
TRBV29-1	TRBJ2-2	CSVELGAGTGELFF
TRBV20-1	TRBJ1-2	CSARDIGSLAYGYTF
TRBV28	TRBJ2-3	CASSFGTSGISTDTQYF
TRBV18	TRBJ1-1	CASSPGQNTEAFF
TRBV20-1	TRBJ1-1	CSGDGQTNTEAFF
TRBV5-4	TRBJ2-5	CASSRTVETQYF
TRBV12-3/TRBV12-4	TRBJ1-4	CASRLRETANEKLFF
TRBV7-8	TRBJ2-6	CASSLDSFGTSGRVSGANVLTF
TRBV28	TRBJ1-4	CASNVGNEKLFF
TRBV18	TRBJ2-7	CASSPQTGQGGEQYF
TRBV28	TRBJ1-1	CASSLMVWNTEAFF